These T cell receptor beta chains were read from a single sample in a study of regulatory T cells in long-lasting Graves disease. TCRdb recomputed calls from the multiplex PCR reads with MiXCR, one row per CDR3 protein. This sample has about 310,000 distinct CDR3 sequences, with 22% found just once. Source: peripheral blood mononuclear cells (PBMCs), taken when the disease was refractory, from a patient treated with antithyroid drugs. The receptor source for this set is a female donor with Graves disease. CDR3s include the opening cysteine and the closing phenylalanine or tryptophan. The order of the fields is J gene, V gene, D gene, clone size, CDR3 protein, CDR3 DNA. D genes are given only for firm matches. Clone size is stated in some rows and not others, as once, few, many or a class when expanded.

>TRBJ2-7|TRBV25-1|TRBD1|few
CASSEYRTGGRQYF
TGTGCCAGCAGTGAATATAGGACAGGGGGACGGCAGTACTTC
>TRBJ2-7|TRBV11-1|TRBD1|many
CASSLGQETYEQYF
TGTGCCAGCAGCCTGGGACAGGAGACCTACGAGCAGTACTTC
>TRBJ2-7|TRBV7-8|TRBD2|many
CASSVPSGYEQYF
TGTGCCAGCAGCGTCCCTAGCGGCTACGAGCAGTACTTC
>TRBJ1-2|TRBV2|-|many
CASSDRRSGNYGYTF
TGTGCCAGCAGTGATCGGCGTTCCGGGAACTATGGCTACACCTTC
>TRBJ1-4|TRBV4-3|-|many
CASSQDRSATNEKLFF
TGCGCCAGCAGCCAAGATAGAAGCGCAACTAATGAAAAACTGTTTTTT
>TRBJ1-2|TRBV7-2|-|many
CASSLDAGINGYTF
TGTGCCAGCAGCTTAGACGCAGGGATTAATGGCTACACCTTC
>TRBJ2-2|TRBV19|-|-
CASTPWGVKLVSTGELFF
TGTGCCAGTACCCCTTGGGGGGTTAAGTTAGTGAGCACCGGGGAGCTGTTTTTT
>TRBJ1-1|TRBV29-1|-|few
CSVEDWPGSTEAFF
TGCAGCGTTGAGGATTGGCCGGGGTCCACTGAAGCTTTCTTT
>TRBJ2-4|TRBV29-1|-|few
CSVESMGRGGKNIQYF
TGCAGCGTTGAAAGTATGGGGAGAGGCGGGAAAAACATTCAGTACTTC
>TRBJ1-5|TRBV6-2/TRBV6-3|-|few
CASTNTVNQPQHF
TGTGCCAGCACGAACACAGTTAATCAGCCCCAGCATTTT
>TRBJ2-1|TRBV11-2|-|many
CASSAMGNQQFF
TGTGCCAGCAGCGCCATGGGTAATCAGCAGTTCTTC
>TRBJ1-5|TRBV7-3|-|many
CASSLRGVDQPQHF
TGTGCCAGCAGCTTAAGAGGGGTCGATCAGCCCCAGCATTTT
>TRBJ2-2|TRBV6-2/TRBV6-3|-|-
CASSYRRGGLFF
TGTGCCAGCAGTTACCGCAGGGGCGGGCTGTTTTTT
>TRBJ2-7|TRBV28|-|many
CASSRWIADYEQYF
TGTGCCAGCAGTCGATGGATAGCGGACTACGAGCAGTACTTC
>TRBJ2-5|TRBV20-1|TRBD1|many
CSARVPQGAGETQYF
TGCAGTGCTAGGGTCCCACAGGGGGCGGGGGAGACCCAGTACTTC
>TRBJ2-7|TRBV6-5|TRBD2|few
CASSYAASGSQPYEQYF
TGTGCCAGCAGTTACGCAGCTAGCGGGAGCCAACCTTACGAGCAGTACTTC
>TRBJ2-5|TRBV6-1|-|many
CASGGEEGETQYF
TGTGCCAGCGGCGGTGAGGAAGGCGAGACCCAGTACTTC
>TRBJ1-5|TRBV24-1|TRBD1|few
CATSGLTGPDDQPQHF
TGTGCCACCAGTGGGCTGACAGGGCCAGACGATCAGCCCCAGCATTTT
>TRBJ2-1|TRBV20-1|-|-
CSARGLASNEQFF
TGCAGTGCTAGAGGACTGGCAAGCAATGAGCAGTTCTTC
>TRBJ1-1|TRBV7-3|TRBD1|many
CARKDRAFYMNTEAFF
TGTGCCAGAAAGGACAGGGCATTTTACATGAACACTGAAGCTTTCTTT
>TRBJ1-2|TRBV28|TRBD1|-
CASRRQGKNYGYTF
TGTGCCAGCAGGAGACAGGGGAAGAACTATGGCTACACCTTC
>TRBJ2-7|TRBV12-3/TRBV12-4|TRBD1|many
CASSLRTGDDEQYF
TGTGCCAGCAGTTTACGGACAGGGGACGACGAGCAGTACTTC
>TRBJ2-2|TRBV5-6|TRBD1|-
CASSTRDRAENTGELFF
TGTGCCAGCAGCACCCGAGACAGGGCCGAAAACACCGGGGAGCTGTTTTTT
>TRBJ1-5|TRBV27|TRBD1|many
CASSLTGVVQPQHF
TGTGCCAGCAGTCTAACAGGGGTCGTTCAGCCCCAGCATTTT
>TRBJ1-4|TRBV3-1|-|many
CASSQVTPDRKLFF
TGTGCCAGCAGCCAAGTCACCCCAGATAGAAAACTGTTTTTT
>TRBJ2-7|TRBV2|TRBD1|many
CASSSDRGLYEQYF
TGTGCCAGCAGCTCGGACAGGGGGCTCTACGAGCAGTACTTC
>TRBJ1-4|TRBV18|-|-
CASSPGVEEKLFF
TGTGCCAGCTCACCTGGGGTAGAGGAAAAACTGTTTTTT
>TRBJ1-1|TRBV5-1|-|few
CASSGAAPEAFF
TGCGCCAGCAGCGGGGCGGCCCCTGAAGCTTTCTTT
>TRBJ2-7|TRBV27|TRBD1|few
CASSWDSGTGPYEQYF
TGTGCCAGCAGTTGGGATAGTGGGACAGGGCCCTACGAGCAGTACTTC
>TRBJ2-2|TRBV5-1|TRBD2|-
CASSGVSGRTGELFF
TGCGCCAGCAGCGGAGTTAGCGGGAGGACCGGGGAGCTGTTTTTT
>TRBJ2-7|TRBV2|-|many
CASSEGPNPEQYF
TGTGCCAGCAGTGAAGGACCTAATCCCGAGCAGTACTTC
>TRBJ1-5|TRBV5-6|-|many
CASSSTGKSFNQPQHF
TGTGCCAGCAGCAGCACAGGGAAAAGTTTCAATCAGCCCCAGCATTTT
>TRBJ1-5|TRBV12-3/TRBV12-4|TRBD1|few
CASSLGGGNNQPQHF
TGTGCCAGCAGTTTAGGAGGGGGCAACAATCAGCCCCAGCATTTT
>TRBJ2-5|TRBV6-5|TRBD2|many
CASSYSSGKTQYF
TGTGCCAGCAGTTACTCTAGCGGGAAGACCCAGTACTTC
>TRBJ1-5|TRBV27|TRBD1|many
CASSTGVGNQPQHF
TGTGCCAGCAGTACAGGGGTCGGCAATCAGCCCCAGCATTTT
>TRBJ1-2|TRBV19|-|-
CASRDQNYGYTF
TGTGCCAGTAGGGACCAAAACTATGGCTACACCTTC
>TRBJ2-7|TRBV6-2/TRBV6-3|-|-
CASSPTGEGGHEQYF
TGTGCCAGCAGTCCTACCGGCGAGGGAGGCCACGAGCAGTACTTC
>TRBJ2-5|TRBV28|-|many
CASSLSYSHQETQYF
TGTGCCAGCAGTTTAAGCTACAGCCATCAAGAGACCCAGTACTTC
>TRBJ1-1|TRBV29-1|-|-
CSVVVGIANTEAFF
TGCAGCGTTGTGGTCGGGATAGCGAACACTGAAGCTTTCTTT
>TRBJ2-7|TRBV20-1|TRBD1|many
CSAMSTGFDYEQYF
TGCAGTGCCATGTCGACAGGGTTTGACTACGAGCAGTACTTC
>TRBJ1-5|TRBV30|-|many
CAWSVQHDRQHF
TGTGCCTGGAGTGTACAGCATGACAGGCAGCATTTT
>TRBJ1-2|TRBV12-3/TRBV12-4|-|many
CASSYPRAGYTF
TGTGCCAGCAGCTACCCCCGGGCGGGCTACACCTTC